This T cell receptor (beta chain) was obtained from a study of blood T cells in healthy people across ages. Overall study results and limits: Leaving the PBMCs unsorted stopped any conclusive comparison of naive versus antigen-experienced cells.

This clonotype has just a few counts. No antigen is known for it. Primers used in a second PCR of about 6 to 11 cycles were a sample-barcoded 5' primer and a J-beta primer mix. TCRdb re-analysed the 5' RACE reads in MiXCR, keeping a single row per CDR3 protein. Of around 1,000,000 distinct CDR3 sequences in the sample, around two fifths were seen once. J lost 5 bases, V lost 0 bases, and 5 bases had no gene match. Germline lookup yields CDR1 SGHTA and CDR2 FQGNSA. The CDR3 is 15 amino acids. The source of this sequence is a man younger than 35 in good health. V usage is TRBV7-2 and J usage is TRBJ1-1; 8 nucleotides line up with TRBD1. The sample comprised blood. CDR3 in amino acids: CASSLAWTGWTEAFF. CDR3 nucleotides: TGTGCCAGCAGCTTAGCGTGGACAGGGTGGACTGAAGCTTTCTTT.